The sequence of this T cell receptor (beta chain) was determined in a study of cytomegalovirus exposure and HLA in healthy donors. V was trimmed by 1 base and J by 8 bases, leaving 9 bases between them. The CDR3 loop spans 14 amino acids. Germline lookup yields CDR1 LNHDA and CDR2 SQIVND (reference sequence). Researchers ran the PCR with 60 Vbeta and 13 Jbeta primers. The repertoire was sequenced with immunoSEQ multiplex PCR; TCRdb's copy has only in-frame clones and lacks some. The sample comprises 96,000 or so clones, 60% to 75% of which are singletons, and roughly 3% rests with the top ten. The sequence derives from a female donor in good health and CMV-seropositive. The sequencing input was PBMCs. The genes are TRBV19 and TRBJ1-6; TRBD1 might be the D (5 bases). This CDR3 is CASSIGGGDSPLHF. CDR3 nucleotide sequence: TGTGCCAGTAGTATAGGGGGCGGTGATTCACCCCTCCACTTT.